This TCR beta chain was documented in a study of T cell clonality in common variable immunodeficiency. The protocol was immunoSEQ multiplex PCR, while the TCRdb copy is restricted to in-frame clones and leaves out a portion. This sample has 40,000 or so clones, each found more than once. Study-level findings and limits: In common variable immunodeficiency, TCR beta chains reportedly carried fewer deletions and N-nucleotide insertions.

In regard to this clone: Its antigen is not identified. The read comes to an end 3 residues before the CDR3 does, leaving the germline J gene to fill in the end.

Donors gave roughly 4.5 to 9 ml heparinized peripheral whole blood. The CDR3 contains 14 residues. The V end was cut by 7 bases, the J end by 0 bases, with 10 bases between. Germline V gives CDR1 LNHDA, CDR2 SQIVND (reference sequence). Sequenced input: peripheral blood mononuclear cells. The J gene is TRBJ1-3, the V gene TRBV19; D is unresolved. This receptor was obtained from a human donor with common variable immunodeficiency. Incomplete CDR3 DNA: TGTGCCAGTAAGGAACAGTTCTCTGGAAACACC. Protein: CASKEQFSGNT. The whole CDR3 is CASKEQFSGNTIYF.